The rows below give T cell receptor beta chains drawn from one sample of a study of post-analysis software for immune sequencing data. One entry per CDR3 protein, called by TCRdb with MiXCR from the PCR reads. The sample has about 560,000 distinct CDR3 sequences, roughly 45% seen once. The source material was blood. Source of these receptors: a girl under 18 with multiple sclerosis. CDR3s include the opening cysteine and the closing phenylalanine or tryptophan. The D gene is left open where the match is weak. Rows give clone size only sometimes, using once, few, many, or a class for an expanded clone.

d_gene	abundance	v_gene	j_gene	CDR3nt	CDR3aa
TRBD2	NA	TRBV15	TRBJ2-5	TGTGCCACCCGTCGGGCTAGCGGGGGGCAAGAGACCCAGTACTTC	CATRRASGGQETQYF
TRBD1	NA	TRBV6-2/TRBV6-3	TRBJ2-7	TGTGCCAGCGGCGGGACAGGAAAAGGGGCCCAGTACTTC	CASGGTGKGAQYF
NA	NA	TRBV7-9	TRBJ1-5	TGTGCCAACAGCAACGATGCAGGGGCGGCTTATCAGCCCCAGCATTTT	CANSNDAGAAYQPQHF
NA	NA	TRBV20-1	TRBJ1-5	TGCAGTGCTAGAGATCGCACTCATAGCAATCAGCCCCAGCATTTT	CSARDRTHSNQPQHF
NA	once	TRBV5-1	TRBJ2-2	TGCGCCAGCAGCTCTTCCACAGAGTTGGGGGAGCTGTTTTTT	CASSSSTELGELFF
NA	few	TRBV6-5	TRBJ2-7	TGTGCCAGCAGTCCCCGATCACTCTACGAGCAGTACTTC	CASSPRSLYEQYF
TRBD1	NA	TRBV5-1	TRBJ2-1	TGCGCCAGCTGGCGACAGGGACCCTACAATGAGCAGTTCTTC	CASWRQGPYNEQFF
TRBD1	few	TRBV19	TRBJ2-3	TGTGCCAGTAGTATTGGCAGGGGGAAGTCGGATTCGGATACGCAGTATTTT	CASSIGRGKSDSDTQYF
TRBD1	NA	TRBV12-3/TRBV12-4	TRBJ2-1	TGTGCCAGCAGTTTACTGGACAGGGGAAATGAGCAGTTCTTC	CASSLLDRGNEQFF
TRBD2	many	TRBV29-1	TRBJ2-1	TGCAGCGTTGAGGAACCGCGGGGGAATGAGCAGTTCTTC	CSVEEPRGNEQFF
TRBD1	NA	TRBV6-5	TRBJ2-1	TGTGCCAGCAGCTACAGGGGCGATGAGCAGTTCTTC	CASSYRGDEQFF
TRBD1	NA	TRBV7-9	TRBJ2-1	TGTGCCAGCAGCTTTATTGGGACAGGGGAATCGAGTGAGCAGTTCTTC	CASSFIGTGESSEQFF
TRBD2	NA	TRBV7-8	TRBJ2-1	TGTGCCAGCAGCGCAAACCCTAGCGGGAGATGGGATGAGCAGTTCTTC	CASSANPSGRWDEQFF
NA	few	TRBV6-5	TRBJ1-1	TGTGCCAGCAGTCACCTATTACAGGGCCGGAACACTGAAGCTTTCTTT	CASSHLLQGRNTEAFF
TRBD1	NA	TRBV29-1	TRBJ2-5	TGCAGCGTCGGGACAGATCAAGAGACCCAGTACTTC	CSVGTDQETQYF